The rows below give T cell receptor beta chains drawn from one sample of a study of T cell repertoires in cytomegalovirus infection. TCRdb fed the reads into MiXCR, producing one record per CDR3 protein. The repertoire has around 570,000 distinct CDR3 sequences, 40% of them found once; the top ten carry 48%. These receptors' targets are unknown. Specimen: cultured PBMCs, collected from culture after CMV antigen stimulation. The receptor set was obtained from a human donor in good health (CMV status not recorded). Some clones in this sample may be carry-over from other donors' samples. Both conserved end residues are part of each CDR3. The D gene is left open where the match is weak. The size entry is marked missing in some rows and otherwise reads once, few, many or a size class.

len: 14
v_gene: TRBV7-9
abundance: .
j_gene: TRBJ2-3
d_gene: TRBD1
CDR3nt: TGTGCCAGCACCGCGGGACAGGGCACAGATACGCAGTATTTT
CDR3aa: CASTAGQGTDTQYF

len: 13
v_gene: TRBV10-3
abundance: .
j_gene: TRBJ2-3
d_gene: .
CDR3nt: TGTGCCATCAGTGACTCGAGGGGGGGTACGCAGTATTTT
CDR3aa: CAISDSRGGTQYF

len: 14
v_gene: TRBV19
abundance: .
j_gene: TRBJ2-3
d_gene: TRBD2
CDR3nt: TGTGCCAGTAATCCGCGGGGGGCCCCAGATACGCAGTATTTT
CDR3aa: CASNPRGAPDTQYF

len: 15
v_gene: TRBV7-2
abundance: .
j_gene: TRBJ1-1
d_gene: .
CDR3nt: TGTGCCAGCAGCTTAACTCGGTGGGGGCAGACTGAAGCTTTCTTT
CDR3aa: CASSLTRWGQTEAFF

len: 15
v_gene: TRBV18
abundance: few
j_gene: TRBJ1-3
d_gene: .
CDR3nt: TGTGCCAGCTCACCTATGACAGCCTCTGGAAACACCATATATTTT
CDR3aa: CASSPMTASGNTIYF

len: 16
v_gene: TRBV4-1
abundance: few
j_gene: TRBJ2-7
d_gene: TRBD1
CDR3nt: TGCGCCAGCAGCCAAGATCGGGACAGGGCGGACCACGAGCAGTACTTC
CDR3aa: CASSQDRDRADHEQYF

len: 14
v_gene: TRBV5-4
abundance: once
j_gene: TRBJ2-1
d_gene: TRBD1
CDR3nt: TGTGCCAGCAGTAAGCAGGGGGCGATAAATGAGCAGTTCTTC
CDR3aa: CASSKQGAINEQFF

len: 12
v_gene: TRBV6-2/TRBV6-3
abundance: .
j_gene: TRBJ1-6
d_gene: .
CDR3nt: TGTGCCAGCAGTGAATGGCAATCACCCCTCCACTTT
CDR3aa: CASSEWQSPLHF

len: 15
v_gene: TRBV7-2
abundance: few
j_gene: TRBJ1-3
d_gene: .
CDR3nt: TGTGCCAGCAGCTTAGTTGACGGGTCTGGAAACACCATATATTTT
CDR3aa: CASSLVDGSGNTIYF

len: 15
v_gene: TRBV18
abundance: .
j_gene: TRBJ2-1
d_gene: .
CDR3nt: TGTGCCAGCTCACCACAGGGAAAGACAGGCAATGAGCAGTTCTTC
CDR3aa: CASSPQGKTGNEQFF

len: 14
v_gene: TRBV7-6
abundance: few
j_gene: TRBJ2-3
d_gene: .
CDR3nt: TGTGCCAGCAGCTTAGGGATACCCCCAGATACGCAGTATTTT
CDR3aa: CASSLGIPPDTQYF

len: 13
v_gene: TRBV7-6
abundance: few
j_gene: TRBJ2-7
d_gene: TRBD2
CDR3nt: TGTGCCAGCAGCCCTAGCGGGAGTAACGAGCAGTACTTC
CDR3aa: CASSPSGSNEQYF

len: 15
v_gene: TRBV6-2/TRBV6-3
abundance: .
j_gene: TRBJ1-5
d_gene: .
CDR3nt: TGTGCCAGCAGGAAGAGCATGGGGGAGGTTCAGCCCCAGCATTTT
CDR3aa: CASRKSMGEVQPQHF

len: 15
v_gene: TRBV6-5
abundance: few
j_gene: TRBJ1-1
d_gene: .
CDR3nt: TGTGCCAGCAGTTACAAAGGATATTTGAACACTGAAGCTTTCTTT
CDR3aa: CASSYKGYLNTEAFF

len: 19
v_gene: TRBV20-1
abundance: few
j_gene: TRBJ2-3
d_gene: TRBD2
CDR3nt: TGCAGTGCTAGTCAACCGGGACTAGCGGGGGGGCGGAACACAGATACGCAGTATTTT
CDR3aa: CSASQPGLAGGRNTDTQYF

len: 12
v_gene: TRBV7-2
abundance: many
j_gene: TRBJ2-1
d_gene: .
CDR3nt: TGTGCCAGCAGCTTAGTTGGGGATGAGCAGTTCTTC
CDR3aa: CASSLVGDEQFF

len: 15
v_gene: TRBV6-1
abundance: .
j_gene: TRBJ2-1
d_gene: TRBD2
CDR3nt: TGTGCCAGCAGGCAACTAGCGGACACGGTTAATGAGCAGTTCTTC
CDR3aa: CASRQLADTVNEQFF

len: 14
v_gene: TRBV12-3/TRBV12-4
abundance: few
j_gene: TRBJ1-5
d_gene: .
CDR3nt: TGTGCCAGCAGCGGCTCCGGGCGCGATCAGCCCCAGCATTTT
CDR3aa: CASSGSGRDQPQHF

len: 15
v_gene: TRBV6-5
abundance: few
j_gene: TRBJ2-3
d_gene: .
CDR3nt: TGTGCCAGCAGTTACTCAGGGCTCCGCACAGATACGCAGTATTTT
CDR3aa: CASSYSGLRTDTQYF

len: 14
v_gene: TRBV7-2
abundance: .
j_gene: TRBJ1-2
d_gene: .
CDR3nt: TGTGCCAGCAGCCCTTCTCTGGGGAACTATGGCTACACCTTC
CDR3aa: CASSPSLGNYGYTF

len: 15
v_gene: TRBV6-6
abundance: few
j_gene: TRBJ2-4
d_gene: .
CDR3nt: TGTGCCAGCAGTTACTCCGGATCAATTAAAAACATTCAGTACTTC
CDR3aa: CASSYSGSIKNIQYF

len: 13
v_gene: TRBV6-2/TRBV6-3
abundance: .
j_gene: TRBJ2-1
d_gene: TRBD2
CDR3nt: TGTGCCAGCAGTTACTACCAGCTAGCGGGCCAGTTCTTC
CDR3aa: CASSYYQLAGQFF

len: 13
v_gene: TRBV7-6
abundance: few
j_gene: TRBJ2-7
d_gene: .
CDR3nt: TGTGCCAGCAGCTTCGGACAAAACTACGAGCAGTACTTC
CDR3aa: CASSFGQNYEQYF

len: 17
v_gene: TRBV7-6
abundance: once
j_gene: TRBJ2-1
d_gene: .
CDR3nt: TGTGCCAGCAGCGATAACAACGGCCGGGAGCTCCGCAATGAGCAGTTCTTC
CDR3aa: CASSDNNGRELRNEQFF

len: 17
v_gene: TRBV6-2/TRBV6-3
abundance: few
j_gene: TRBJ2-3
d_gene: TRBD2
CDR3nt: TGTGCCAGCAGTTATTCGACTAGCGGGAGGACCACAGATACGCAGTATTTT
CDR3aa: CASSYSTSGRTTDTQYF

len: 14
v_gene: TRBV7-2
abundance: .
j_gene: TRBJ2-5
d_gene: .
CDR3nt: TGTGCCAGCTCCGCTTTTACTGGGCAAGAGACCCAGTACTTC
CDR3aa: CASSAFTGQETQYF

len: 16
v_gene: TRBV5-5
abundance: once
j_gene: TRBJ1-4
d_gene: .
CDR3nt: TGTGCCAGCAGCTTGGATGGCGGAACAACTAATGAAAAACTGTTTTTT
CDR3aa: CASSLDGGTTNEKLFF

len: 15
v_gene: TRBV7-2
abundance: few
j_gene: TRBJ2-5
d_gene: TRBD2
CDR3nt: TGTGCCAGCAGCACCGGACTAGCGGGGGGCCGGACCCAGTACTTC
CDR3aa: CASSTGLAGGRTQYF

len: 15
v_gene: TRBV7-6
abundance: few
j_gene: TRBJ1-2
d_gene: .
CDR3nt: TGTGCCAGCAGCTTAAACCCTCCGGGGGCCCAAGGCTACACCTTC
CDR3aa: CASSLNPPGAQGYTF

len: 14
v_gene: TRBV5-8
abundance: few
j_gene: TRBJ2-7
d_gene: TRBD2
CDR3nt: TGTGCCAGCAGGGCGCGGCGGGGGGCCTACGAGCAGTACTTC
CDR3aa: CASRARRGAYEQYF

len: 13
v_gene: TRBV7-9
abundance: .
j_gene: TRBJ1-1
d_gene: .
CDR3nt: TGTGCCAGCACCCCCCTGGTGAACACTGAAGCTTTCTTT
CDR3aa: CASTPLVNTEAFF

len: 13
v_gene: TRBV6-1
abundance: .
j_gene: TRBJ2-7
d_gene: .
CDR3nt: TGTGCCACTCGACTATTCAGCTCCTACGAGCAGTACTTC
CDR3aa: CATRLFSSYEQYF

len: 15
v_gene: TRBV5-1
abundance: .
j_gene: TRBJ1-6
d_gene: TRBD1
CDR3nt: TGCGCCAGCAGCTTGCCCACAGGGGGGCCCTCACCCCTCCACTTT
CDR3aa: CASSLPTGGPSPLHF

len: 17
v_gene: TRBV20-1
abundance: .
j_gene: TRBJ1-5
d_gene: TRBD1
CDR3nt: TGCAGTGCTATCGCTGCGGACAGGGGATATAGCAATCAGCCCCAGCATTTT
CDR3aa: CSAIAADRGYSNQPQHF

len: 15
v_gene: TRBV7-2
abundance: .
j_gene: TRBJ1-4
d_gene: .
CDR3nt: TGTGCCAGCAGCTTAAGCGGGGATATTAATGAAAAACTGTTTTTT
CDR3aa: CASSLSGDINEKLFF

len: 18
v_gene: TRBV11-2
abundance: .
j_gene: TRBJ2-1
d_gene: TRBD2
CDR3nt: TGTGCCAGCAGCTTAGATTGGGCTAGCGGGAGGGGCGACAATGAGCAGTTCTTC
CDR3aa: CASSLDWASGRGDNEQFF

len: 10
v_gene: TRBV2
abundance: .
j_gene: TRBJ1-6
d_gene: .
CDR3nt: TGTGCCAGCAAGGGCTCACTCCTCCACTTT
CDR3aa: CASKGSLLHF

len: 14
v_gene: TRBV27
abundance: .
j_gene: TRBJ2-5
d_gene: .
CDR3nt: TGTGCCAGCAAACCCCTCGCGAGGGAAGAGACCCAGTACTTC
CDR3aa: CASKPLAREETQYF

len: 13
v_gene: TRBV20-1
abundance: .
j_gene: TRBJ2-1
d_gene: TRBD2
CDR3nt: TGCAGTGCTAGGCCTAGCGGGAGGAATGAGCAGTTCTTC
CDR3aa: CSARPSGRNEQFF

len: 13
v_gene: TRBV6-2/TRBV6-3
abundance: few
j_gene: TRBJ1-2
d_gene: TRBD1
CDR3nt: TGTGCCAGCCAGGACAGGGCTTCCTATGGCTACACCTTC
CDR3aa: CASQDRASYGYTF

len: 16
v_gene: TRBV5-3
abundance: .
j_gene: TRBJ1-2
d_gene: .
CDR3nt: TGTGCCAGCAGCCGAGATGCGGAAAGAGCTAACTATGGCTACACCTTC
CDR3aa: CASSRDAERANYGYTF

len: 15
v_gene: TRBV12-3/TRBV12-4
abundance: many
j_gene: TRBJ2-2
d_gene: TRBD2
CDR3nt: TGTGCCAGCAGCTTAGCGGGACTTAACACCGGGGAGCTGTTTTTT
CDR3aa: CASSLAGLNTGELFF

len: 15
v_gene: TRBV11-2
abundance: .
j_gene: TRBJ2-1
d_gene: .
CDR3nt: TGTGCCAGCAGACGAAGGACGAGCTCCTACAATGAGCAGTTCTTC
CDR3aa: CASRRRTSSYNEQFF

len: 12
v_gene: TRBV6-5
abundance: .
j_gene: TRBJ1-2
d_gene: .
CDR3nt: TGTGCCAGCAGCGGATCCGACAATGGCTACACCTTC
CDR3aa: CASSGSDNGYTF

len: 15
v_gene: TRBV6-1
abundance: .
j_gene: TRBJ2-3
d_gene: TRBD2
CDR3nt: TGTGCCAGCAGTGGTGATAGCGGGATGTCAGATACGCAGTATTTT
CDR3aa: CASSGDSGMSDTQYF

len: 13
v_gene: TRBV18
abundance: .
j_gene: TRBJ2-1
d_gene: TRBD1
CDR3nt: TGTGCCAGCTCACGCACAGGGGCAAATGAGCAGTTCTTC
CDR3aa: CASSRTGANEQFF

len: 15
v_gene: TRBV7-2
abundance: .
j_gene: TRBJ2-3
d_gene: .
CDR3nt: TGTGCCAGCAGCTTGACGGGGATCAACACAGATACGCAGTATTTT
CDR3aa: CASSLTGINTDTQYF

len: 19
v_gene: TRBV19
abundance: few
j_gene: TRBJ1-1
d_gene: TRBD1
CDR3nt: TGTGCCAGTAGTGCCCCAAGGACAGGGGACAGGGTAGGGCACACTGAAGCTTTCTTT
CDR3aa: CASSAPRTGDRVGHTEAFF

len: 16
v_gene: TRBV6-1
abundance: .
j_gene: TRBJ2-6
d_gene: .
CDR3nt: TGTGCCAGCAGTGAACAGGGGAACACTGGGGCCAACGTCCTGACTTTC
CDR3aa: CASSEQGNTGANVLTF

len: 13
v_gene: TRBV5-5
abundance: .
j_gene: TRBJ1-2
d_gene: .
CDR3nt: TGTGCCAGCAGCCCAGACCGGCCGGGGTACTACACCTTC
CDR3aa: CASSPDRPGYYTF

len: 14
v_gene: TRBV12-3/TRBV12-4
abundance: few
j_gene: TRBJ1-1
d_gene: TRBD1
CDR3nt: TGTGCCAGCAGTTTTAGGCAGGGGGGCACTGAAGCTTTCTTT
CDR3aa: CASSFRQGGTEAFF

len: 14
v_gene: TRBV12-3/TRBV12-4
abundance: few
j_gene: TRBJ1-6
d_gene: TRBD1
CDR3nt: TGTGCCAGCAGGTACAGGGGAATTAATTCACCCCTCCACTTT
CDR3aa: CASRYRGINSPLHF

len: 15
v_gene: TRBV4-3
abundance: few
j_gene: TRBJ2-7
d_gene: TRBD2
CDR3nt: TGCGCCAGCAGCCAAGTCGCTAGCGGATACTACGAGCAGTACTTC
CDR3aa: CASSQVASGYYEQYF

len: 15
v_gene: TRBV7-2
abundance: many
j_gene: TRBJ2-1
d_gene: .
CDR3nt: TGTGCCAGCAGCTTAGCGTGGGGCCTTTACAATGAGCAGTTCTTC
CDR3aa: CASSLAWGLYNEQFF